Listed below are T cell receptor beta chains from one sample, sequenced in a study of early T cells in non-severe SARS-CoV-2 infection. A single record per CDR3 protein comes from TCRdb applying MiXCR to the 5' RACE reads. The sample has 25,000 to 35,000 distinct CDR3 sequences, roughly 6.6% seen once. Sequencing was carried out using whole blood. These receptors were obtained from an adult who was a healthcare worker with PCR-confirmed SARS-CoV-2 infection or an uninfected control (not recorded which). The CDR3 runs from the conserved cysteine through the conserved F or W. Fields, in order: V gene, D gene, J gene, clone size, CDR3 DNA, CDR3 protein. The D gene is left open where the match is weak. Only part of the rows carry a size: once, few, many, or a class if the clone is expanded.

>TRBV12-3/TRBV12-4|TRBD2|TRBJ2-7|few
TGTGCCACCTCCAGGGGGATAGCGGGAGGGTACGAGCAGTACTTC
CATSRGIAGGYEQYF
>TRBV7-9|.|TRBJ2-7|few
TGTGCCAGCAATTCCGGGGGATTGTCCTACGAGCAGTACTTC
CASNSGGLSYEQYF
>TRBV7-6|.|TRBJ2-3|many
TGTGCCAGCAGCTTATTTAGCACAGATACGCAGTATTTT
CASSLFSTDTQYF
>TRBV28|.|TRBJ2-7|.
TGTGCCAGCAGTCCACAGCCCTCCTACGAGCAGTACTTC
CASSPQPSYEQYF
>TRBV6-1|TRBD2|TRBJ2-1|many
TGTGCCAGCAGTGACGGACCGGGGGGGTACAATGAGCAGTTCTTC
CASSDGPGGYNEQFF
>TRBV12-3/TRBV12-4|.|TRBJ2-1|many
TGTGCCAGCGATTTCGGGAACGGGGAGCAGTTCTTC
CASDFGNGEQFF
>TRBV6-5|.|TRBJ2-7|.
TGTGCCAGCAGTATGTCGGGTGTATCCCCGTTTGAGCAGTACTTC
CASSMSGVSPFEQYF
>TRBV30|.|TRBJ1-2|few
TGTGCCTGGAGTGTAGTTCAGACCTATGGCTACACCTTC
CAWSVVQTYGYTF
>TRBV4-2|TRBD2|TRBJ2-1|many
TGTGCCAGCAGCCAAGATTCGGGCGGGGGGGCTAATGAGCAGTTCTTC
CASSQDSGGGANEQFF
>TRBV7-3|.|TRBJ2-5|many
TGTGCCAGCAGCTCCAGAACTAGCCCCTTACACTTC
CASSSRTSPLHF
>TRBV11-2|.|TRBJ1-1|many
TGTGCCAGCAGCTCATCCGTGGGGCCACACACTGAAGCTTTCTTT
CASSSSVGPHTEAFF
>TRBV20-1|TRBD2|TRBJ2-1|many
TGCAGTGCTAGATCCAGACTAGCACACAATGAGCAGTTCTTC
CSARSRLAHNEQFF
>TRBV5-1|TRBD2|TRBJ2-7|.
TGCGCCAGCAGCTTGGACCCGGGACTAGCGGGCGGCAGGCACTTC
CASSLDPGLAGGRHF
>TRBV7-8|.|TRBJ2-2|many
TGTGCCAGCAGCTTAACTAGCTTGACCACCGGGGAGCTGTTTTTT
CASSLTSLTTGELFF
>TRBV12-5|.|TRBJ1-1|.
TGTGCTAGTGGTCCCACAGCGTACACTGAAGCTTTCTTT
CASGPTAYTEAFF
>TRBV4-2|TRBD2|TRBJ2-3|.
TGTGCCAGCAGCCAAGCCGTGGGAGCGGGAGGTCTAGATACGCAGTATTTT
CASSQAVGAGGLDTQYF
>TRBV5-1|.|TRBJ2-2|.
TGCGCCAGCAGCCCGGGACCTTTTACCGGGGAGCTGTTTTTT
CASSPGPFTGELFF
>TRBV7-2|.|TRBJ2-5|many
TGTGCCAGCAGCCCTCAGATAACAAGGGGAATCGACGAGACCCAGTACTTC
CASSPQITRGIDETQYF
>TRBV6-1|TRBD1|TRBJ2-2|many
TGTGCCAGCAGGGAAGGGACAGGGAACACCGGGGAGCTGTTTTTT
CASREGTGNTGELFF
>TRBV11-2|.|TRBJ2-7|many
TGTGCCAGCAGCTTAGACCGGACCCCCTACGAGCAGTACTTC
CASSLDRTPYEQYF
>TRBV19|TRBD1|TRBJ1-1|many
TGTGCCAGTAGTATAGGGGACAGAATGAACACTGAAGCTTTCTTT
CASSIGDRMNTEAFF
>TRBV13|.|TRBJ1-3|.
TGTGCCAGCAGCTTTCCGTCTGGGGACCTCTATTCCGGAAACACCATATATTTT
CASSFPSGDLYSGNTIYF
>TRBV15|TRBD1|TRBJ2-7|few
TGTGCCACCAGCAGAGACCGGGACAGGGTGTCCCCATTGTACTTC
CATSRDRDRVSPLYF
>TRBV12-5|.|TRBJ2-1|.
TGTGCTAGTGGTTTGCGAGGGGTCGATGAGCAGTTCTTC
CASGLRGVDEQFF
>TRBV4-3|TRBD2|TRBJ2-7|many
TGCGCCAGCAGCCGTCGGGACTACGACGAGCAGTACTTC
CASSRRDYDEQYF
>TRBV10-3|.|TRBJ2-5|many
TGTGCCATCAGTGTTGGACCCGGCGGCCAAGAGACCCAGTACTTC
CAISVGPGGQETQYF
>TRBV7-6|.|TRBJ2-5|few
TGTGCCAGCAGCCCCGGTGGGGTATCTGAGACCCAGTACTTC
CASSPGGVSETQYF
>TRBV19|TRBD1|TRBJ2-6|many
TGTGCCAGTAGGGGAGGGACAGGGGATGGGGCCAACGTCCTGACTTTC
CASRGGTGDGANVLTF
>TRBV7-2|.|TRBJ2-5|.
TGTGCCAGCAGCTGGTTGGCCCCCGCGGGGACCCAGTACTTC
CASSWLAPAGTQYF
>TRBV7-3|TRBD2|TRBJ2-1|few
TGTGCCAGCAGCTCCTCCGGGACTAGCGGGAGTCCTTCCTACAATGAGCAGTTCTTC
CASSSSGTSGSPSYNEQFF
>TRBV30|TRBD2|TRBJ2-5|many
TGTGCCTGGATGCTAGCGGGAGGGGTAGAGACCCAGTACTTC
CAWMLAGGVETQYF
>TRBV6-6|.|TRBJ2-1|few
TGTGCCAGCAGATACCCCGTCCCTCAGGGGGGGACTGGCGGGTCCTACAATGAGCAGTTCTTC
CASRYPVPQGGTGGSYNEQFF
>TRBV7-2|.|TRBJ1-1|many
TGTGCCAGCAGCTATGGATGGGATACTGAAGCTTTCTTT
CASSYGWDTEAFF
>TRBV20-1|.|TRBJ2-2|many
TGCAGTGCTAGAGGGGGGAACACCGGGGAGCTGTTTTTT
CSARGGNTGELFF
>TRBV15|.|TRBJ1-2|many
TGTGCCACCAGCAGAGATAGGGATCCCTACACCTTC
CATSRDRDPYTF
>TRBV29-1|TRBD1|TRBJ2-7|.
TGCAGCGCTGGACAGGGACGCTACGAGCAGTACTTC
CSAGQGRYEQYF
>TRBV10-3|.|TRBJ1-5|many
TGTGCCATCAGTAGGGGTCTCAATCAGCCCCAGCATTTT
CAISRGLNQPQHF
>TRBV5-1|.|TRBJ2-2|many
TGCGCCAGCAGCTTAGGCGTCGACAACAGGGAGCTGTTTTTT
CASSLGVDNRELFF
>TRBV19|TRBD2|TRBJ2-1|many
TGTGCCAGTAGTATACGCCTCGAGACTAGCGGTGACAATGAGCAGTTCTTC
CASSIRLETSGDNEQFF
>TRBV27|TRBD2|TRBJ2-3|.
TGTGCCAGCAGTTTTAGGGGTAGCGGGAGAGGCACAGATACGCAGTATTTT
CASSFRGSGRGTDTQYF
>TRBV12-3/TRBV12-4|.|TRBJ1-6|many
TGTGCCAGCAGGTTAACAGGGAATTCACCCCTCCACTTT
CASRLTGNSPLHF
>TRBV27|.|TRBJ1-1|few
TGTGCCAGCAGTTCCCCGCCAAGAAACACTGAAGCTTTCTTT
CASSSPPRNTEAFF
>TRBV7-6|.|TRBJ2-2|many
TGTGCCAGCAACTATAAGAGTGGTTTTGACACCGGGGAGCTGTTTTTT
CASNYKSGFDTGELFF
>TRBV12-3/TRBV12-4|TRBD1|TRBJ1-1|many
TGTGCCAGCAGTTTGGGCAGGGGGCATATGAACACTGAAGCTTTCTTT
CASSLGRGHMNTEAFF
>TRBV10-3|.|TRBJ2-7|many
TGTGCCATCAGTGAGTCGAAGGGGCGGGATTCCTACGAGCAGTACTTC
CAISESKGRDSYEQYF
>TRBV29-1|.|TRBJ2-3|few
TGCAGCGTTGGGCTGTGGACAGCCACAGATACGCAGTATTTT
CSVGLWTATDTQYF
>TRBV11-2|.|TRBJ2-7|many
TGTGCCAGCAGCTTAGATCTGGGGCAGTTGGCCCTGGAGCAGTACTTC
CASSLDLGQLALEQYF
>TRBV7-8|.|TRBJ2-3|.
TGTGCCAGCAGCTTTGTCTTTGCTAGCACAGATACGCAGTATTTT
CASSFVFASTDTQYF
>TRBV5-1|.|TRBJ2-3|.
TGCGCCAGCAGCCTCCAAGTTAGCCCTAGCACAGATACGCAGTATTTT
CASSLQVSPSTDTQYF
>TRBV6-5|.|TRBJ2-5|.
TGTGCCAGCAGTCCGGCGACCGGGACCCAGTACTTC
CASSPATGTQYF
>TRBV18|.|TRBJ1-5|many
TGTGCCAGCTCAAACGGGGGTGTAAATCAGCCCCAGCATTTT
CASSNGGVNQPQHF
>TRBV28|TRBD1|TRBJ1-2|many
TGTGCCAGCAGATCAGGGGGCGCCGCGCGAGGCTACACCTTC
CASRSGGAARGYTF
>TRBV3-1|.|TRBJ1-2|once
TGTGCCAGCAGCCACGGTGGTGGCTACACCTTC
CASSHGGGYTF
>TRBV5-1|.|TRBJ1-1|few
TGCGCCAGCAGCTTGGGCCTGACAGGGAACACTGAAGCTTTCTTT
CASSLGLTGNTEAFF